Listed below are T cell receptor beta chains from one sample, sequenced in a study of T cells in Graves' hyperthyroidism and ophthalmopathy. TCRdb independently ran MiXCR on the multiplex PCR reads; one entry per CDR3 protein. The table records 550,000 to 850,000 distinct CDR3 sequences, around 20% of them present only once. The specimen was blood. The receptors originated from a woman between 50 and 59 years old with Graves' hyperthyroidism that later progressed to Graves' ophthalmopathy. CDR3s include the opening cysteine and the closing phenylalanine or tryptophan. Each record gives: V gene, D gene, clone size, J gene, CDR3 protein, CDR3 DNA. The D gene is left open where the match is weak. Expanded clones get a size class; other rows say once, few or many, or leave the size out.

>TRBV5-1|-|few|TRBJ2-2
CASAENTGELFF
TGCGCCAGCGCGGAGAACACCGGGGAGCTGTTTTTT
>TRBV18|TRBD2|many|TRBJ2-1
CASSTASGGFYNEQFF
TGTGCCAGCTCGACGGCTAGCGGGGGCTTCTACAATGAGCAGTTCTTC
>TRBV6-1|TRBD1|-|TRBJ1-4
CASSVDRGPSEKLFF
TGTGCCAGCAGTGTGGACAGGGGGCCTAGTGAAAAACTGTTTTTT
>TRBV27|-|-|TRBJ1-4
CASSFDRNEKLFF
TGTGCCAGCAGTTTCGACAGGAATGAAAAACTGTTTTTT
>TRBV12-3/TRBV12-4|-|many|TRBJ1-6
CASSLLGPLSHSPLHF
TGTGCCAGCAGTTTATTGGGACCTCTTTCCCATTCACCCCTCCACTTT
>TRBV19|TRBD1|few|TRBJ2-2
CASSLQGGLTGELFF
TGTGCCAGTAGTCTACAGGGGGGCTTGACCGGGGAGCTGTTTTTT
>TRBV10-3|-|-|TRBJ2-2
CAITNDRTNTGELFF
TGTGCCATCACTAACGACAGAACGAACACCGGGGAGCTGTTTTTT
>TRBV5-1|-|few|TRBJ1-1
CASSKEGPPGTEAFF
TGCGCCAGCAGCAAAGAAGGGCCACCCGGCACTGAAGCTTTCTTT
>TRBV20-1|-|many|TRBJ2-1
CSALVMDGDLLEQFF
TGCAGTGCTCTAGTGATGGACGGTGACCTCCTTGAGCAGTTCTTC
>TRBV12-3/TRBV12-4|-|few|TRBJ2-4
CASSPLIAKNIQYF
TGTGCCAGCAGTCCTTTGATAGCCAAAAACATTCAGTACTTC
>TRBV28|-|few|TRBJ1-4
CASTTSAATNEKLFF
TGTGCCAGCACTACCTCAGCAGCAACTAATGAAAAACTGTTTTTT
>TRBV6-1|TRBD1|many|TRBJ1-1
CASSTDRGTEAFF
TGTGCCAGCAGTACGGACAGGGGCACTGAAGCTTTCTTT
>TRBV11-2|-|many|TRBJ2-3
CASSPSWSQRTDTQYF
TGTGCCAGCAGCCCCTCGTGGTCACAGAGAACAGATACGCAGTATTTT
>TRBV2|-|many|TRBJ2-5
CASILGPGAQETQYF
-
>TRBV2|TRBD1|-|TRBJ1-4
CASKGQGSSNEKLFF
TGTGCCAGCAAGGGACAGGGGTCTAGTAATGAAAAACTGTTTTTT
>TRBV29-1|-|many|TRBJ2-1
CSVEGGGGEQFF
TGCAGCGTTGAAGGAGGGGGAGGTGAGCAGTTCTTC
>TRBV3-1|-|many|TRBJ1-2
CASSQVRSTRGYGYTF
TGTGCCAGCAGCCAAGTGAGGTCGACTCGGGGGTATGGCTACACCTTC
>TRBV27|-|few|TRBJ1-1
CASSSYLRRGANTEAFF
TGTGCCAGCAGTTCTTACCTACGAAGGGGGGCGAACACTGAAGCTTTCTTT
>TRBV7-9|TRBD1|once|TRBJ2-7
CASSGWGQDFYEQYF
TGTGCCAGCAGCGGATGGGGACAGGACTTCTACGAGCAGTACTTC
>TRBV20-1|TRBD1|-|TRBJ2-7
CSARRDRGEQYF
TGCAGTGCTAGACGGGACAGAGGCGAGCAGTACTTC
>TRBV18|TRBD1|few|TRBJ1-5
CASSPNRDRDQPQHF
TGTGCCAGCTCACCAAACCGGGACAGGGATCAGCCCCAGCATTTT
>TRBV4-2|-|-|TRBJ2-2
CASSQDRGATGELFF
TGTGCCAGCAGCCAAGATAGAGGGGCCACCGGGGAGCTGTTTTTT
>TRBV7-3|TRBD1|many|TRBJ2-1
CASSLTGATVGQGHNEQFF
TGTGCCAGCAGCTTAACGGGGGCCACTGTGGGACAGGGCCACAATGAGCAGTTCTTC
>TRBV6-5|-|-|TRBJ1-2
CASSFARGSGYTF
TGTGCCAGCAGTTTCGCCAGGGGTAGTGGCTACACCTTC
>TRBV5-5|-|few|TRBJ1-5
CARSLDWYSNQPQHF
TGTGCCCGCAGCTTGGACTGGTATAGCAATCAGCCCCAGCATTTT
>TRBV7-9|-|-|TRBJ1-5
CASSMTDSNQPQHF
TGTGCCAGCAGCATGACAGATAGCAATCAGCCCCAGCATTTT
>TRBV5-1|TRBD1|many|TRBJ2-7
CASSSGTGGYEQYF
TGCGCCAGCAGCTCCGGGACAGGCGGGTACGAGCAGTACTTC